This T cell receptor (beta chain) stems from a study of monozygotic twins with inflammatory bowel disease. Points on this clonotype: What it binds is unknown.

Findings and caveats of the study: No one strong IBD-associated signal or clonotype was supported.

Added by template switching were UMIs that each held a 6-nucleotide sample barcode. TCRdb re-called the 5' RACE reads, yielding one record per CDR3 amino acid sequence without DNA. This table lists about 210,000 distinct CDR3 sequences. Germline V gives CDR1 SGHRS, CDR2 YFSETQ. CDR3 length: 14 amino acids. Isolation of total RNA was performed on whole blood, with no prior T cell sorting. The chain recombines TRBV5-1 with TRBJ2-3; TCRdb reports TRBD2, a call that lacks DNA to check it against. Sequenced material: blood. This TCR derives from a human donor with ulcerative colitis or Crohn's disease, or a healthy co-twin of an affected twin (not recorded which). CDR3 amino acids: CASSPGLGTDTQYF.